The 31 T cell receptor beta chains below all came from one sample that was sequenced in a study of CD8+CD57+ T cells in acquired aplastic anemia. Genomic DNA constituted the template upon which TCR beta VDJ and CDR3 profiling was performed. TCRdb re-called the reads with MiXCR, one entry per CDR3 protein. Among fewer than 200,000 distinct CDR3 sequences, 50% to 75% were seen once, and the ten largest hold around 45%. Sequenced material: sorted CD4+, CD8+, or CD8+CD57+ T cells (not recorded which) from PBMCs. The receptor source for this set is a human donor in good health.

The chain couples TRBV9 to TRBJ2-7; the match to TRBD2 covers 9 bases. Trimming removed 8 bases from V and 6 bases from J; junction bases left unmatched: 9. Germline CDR1 reads SGDLS; CDR2 reads YYNGEE. The CDR3 is 13 amino acids. In DNA, the CDR3 is TGTGCCAGTAGTAAGGGACTAGCCGCCGAGCAGTACTTC. Translated, it gives CASSKGLAAEQYF.

The genes are TRBV2 and TRBJ2-7; 8 bases fit TRBD1. The CDR3 runs to 14 residues. After removal of 0 bases from V and 2 bases from J, the junction contained 0 bases not matched to a gene. Per germline, CDR1 SNHLY and CDR2 FYNNEI. This chain's CDR3 is CASSEAQGAYEQYF. CDR3 nucleotide sequence: TGTGCCAGCAGTGAAGCACAGGGGGCCTACGAGCAGTACTTC.

This clonotype was detected only a few times. This rearrangement joins TRBV7-8 to TRBJ1-3, with D hard to call. Trimming left V 1 base short and J 0 bases short, with 10 bases between. Germline V CDR1 and CDR2: SGHVS, FQNEAQ. This CDR3 has 16 residues. This CDR3 reads CASSLGTGNSGNTIYF. CDR3 sequence (DNA): TGTGCCAGCAGCTTAGGTACGGGCAACTCTGGAAACACCATATATTTT. The whole variable domain, remainder taken from reference TRBV7-8 and TRBJ1-3, is GAGVSQSPRYKVAKRGQDVALRCDPISGHVSLFWYQQALGQGPEFLTYFQNEAQLDKSGLPSDRFFAERPEGSVSTLKIQRTQQEDSAVYLCASSLGTGNSGNTIYFGEGSWLTVV.

In this sample, this clonotype turned up many times. The chain couples TRBV29-1 to TRBJ2-1, with TRBD1 matching 9 bases. Trimming at V came to 6 bases and at J to 4 bases, leaving 4 bases not matched to a gene. Germline assignment: CDR1 SQVTM and CDR2 ANQGSEA. CDR3 length: 13 amino acids. The CDR3 DNA follows: TGCAGCGTAACCGGGACAGGGTACAATGAGCAGTTCTTC. It yields the protein CSVTGTGYNEQFF.

The rearrangement joins TRBV6-1 to TRBJ1-1; D possibly corresponds to TRBD1 (5 bases). Per germline, CDR1 MNHNS and CDR2 SASEGT. The CDR3 is 11 amino acids. Trimming stripped 5 bases from V and 13 bases from J, with 14 bases between. DNA of the CDR3: TGTGCCAGCAGTTACAGAGGGACGGTTTTCTTT. Protein sequence: CASSYRGTVFF.

CDR3 amino acids: CASGVTGVPTGELFF. CDR3 in DNA: TGTGCCAGCGGGGTAACGGGAGTACCCACCGGGGAGCTGTTTTTT. V and J are TRBV9 and TRBJ2-2; tentative D call: TRBD2 (6 bases). CDR1 SGDLS and CDR2 YYNGEE come from the germline V gene. V gave up 7 bases and J gave up 4 bases, with 17 bases separating them. This CDR3 comprises 15 residues.

This clonotype was recorded a few times. The chain recombines TRBV20-1 with TRBJ2-7; 8 bases agree with TRBD1. V trimming: 0 bases; J trimming: 0 bases; junction bases outside the gene matches: 4. This CDR3 contains 15 residues. CDR1 is DFQATT and CDR2 is SNEGSKA in the germline V gene (reference sequence). CDR3 in amino acids: CSARDPGQASYEQYF. For the CDR3, the DNA is TGCAGTGCTAGAGATCCGGGACAGGCCTCCTACGAGCAGTACTTC.

The chain carries TRBV20-1 and TRBJ1-2, with a weak D call TRBD1 (6 bases). The CDR3 loop spans 13 amino acids. The V end lost 4 bases, the J end lost 3 bases, and 12 bases lay between the germline ends. Germline loops: CDR1 DFQATT, CDR2 SNEGSKA (reference sequence). The CDR3: CSATDSSYYGYTF. CDR3 in DNA: TGCAGTGCTACGGACAGTTCTTACTATGGCTACACCTTC.

This clonotype appeared a few times. J is TRBJ1-6 and V is TRBV2; D is ambiguous. CDR1 is SNHLY, CDR2 FYNNEI, per germline. The CDR3 covers 13 residues. Trimming stripped 6 bases from V and 8 bases from J, with 11 bases between. The CDR3 protein is CASSNSAHSPLHF. In DNA, the CDR3 is TGTGCCAGCAGCAATTCCGCCCATTCACCCCTCCACTTT.

The chain carries TRBV20-1 and TRBJ1-5, with D tentatively TRBD1 (5 bases). V lost 5 bases to trimming and J lost 0 bases, with 14 bases between them. CDR3 length: 15 amino acids. CDR1 and CDR2 from the germline V gene are DFQATT and SNEGSKA (reference sequence). CDR3 nucleotide sequence: TGCAGTGCTCCCGACAGCCAGCATAGCAATCAGCCCCAGCATTTT. This sequence encodes CSAPDSQHSNQPQHF.

As to this clonotype: A read error may account for a junction end that differs from germline. This chain connects TRBV7-2 to TRBJ2-7, with D maybe TRBD2 (5 bases). CDR3 size: 15 residues. Looked up from germline, CDR1 is SGHTA and CDR2 is FQGNSA. The CDR3 region is CASSQLTSAGYEQYF. The CDR3 DNA reads TGCGCCAGCAGTCAACTTACCTCGGCGGGCTACGAGCAGTACTTC.

The table lists this clonotype with a few counts. The chain combines TRBV20-1 with TRBJ2-7; tentatively, D is TRBD2 (5 bases). This CDR3 spans 11 amino acids. The V end was cut by 5 bases, the J end by 8 bases, with 13 bases between. Germline V gene sequence: CDR1 DFQATT, CDR2 SNEGSKA (reference sequence). Written as DNA, the CDR3 is TGCAGTGCTGTGGACTTTCCGCAGCAGTACTTC. Protein: CSAVDFPQQYF.

The chain combines TRBV14 with TRBJ2-3; D might be TRBD1 (7 bases). CDR3 size: 17 residues. The germline V gene encodes CDR1 SGHDN and CDR2 FVKESK. The V end was cut by 5 bases, the J end by 6 bases, with 24 bases between. The CDR3: CASSTSWAGQRTDTQYF. The CDR3, as DNA: TGTGCCAGCAGCACTTCATGGGCGGGACAGCGAACGGATACGCAGTATTTT.

The chain uses TRBV5-6 and TRBJ2-5; D is possibly TRBD1 (5 bases). This CDR3 comprises 15 residues. V was clipped by 0 bases and J by 5 bases, with 14 bases between them. In germline, CDR1 is SGHDT, CDR2 YYEEEE. Here the CDR3 reads CASSLGVGAPETQYF. The CDR3 coding sequence is TGTGCCAGCAGCTTGGGTGTTGGGGCTCCGGAGACCCAGTACTTC.

The chain uses TRBV15 and TRBJ2-7; D gene ambiguous. The length of the CDR3 is 13 residues. The germline V and J ends were trimmed by 0 bases and 2 bases, with 5 bases remaining between them. Germline V CDR1 and CDR2: LNHNV, YYDKDF (reference sequence). The CDR3 sequence: CATSRDIPYEQYF. The CDR3 coding sequence is TGTGCCACCAGCAGAGACATCCCCTACGAGCAGTACTTC.

The chain has TRBV11-1 and TRBJ2-3, with TRBD1 matching 10 bases. Per germline, CDR1 SGHAT and CDR2 FQDESV (reference sequence). V dropped 4 bases and J dropped 6; count of bases not matched to a gene: 4. The CDR3 is 14 amino acids. CDR3 residues: CASSSDRGWDTQYF. CDR3 in DNA: TGTGCCAGCAGCTCGGACAGGGGGTGGGATACGCAGTATTTT.

This clonotype was observed a single time. The chain is built from TRBV7-9 and TRBJ2-2, with unresolved D. Germline V CDR1 and CDR2: SEHNR, FQNEAQ (reference sequence). CDR3 length: 13 residues. Between the trimmed V and J ends, which lost 0 bases and 6 bases, there was a span of 5 bases. CDR3 residues: CASSLAPAGELFF. In DNA form, the CDR3 reads TGTGCCAGCAGCTTAGCCCCGGCCGGGGAGCTGTTTTTT. Filled out from reference TRBV7-9 and TRBJ2-2, the complete variable domain reads DTGVSQNPRHKITKRGQNVTFRCDPISEHNRLYWYRQTLGQGPEFLTYFQNEAQLEKSRLLSDRFSAERPKGSFSTLEIQRTEQGDSAMYLCASSLAPAGELFFGEGSRLTVL.

The CDR3 loop reads CASSTYSNSPLHF. CDR3 DNA: TGTGCCAGTAGTACCTACAGTAATTCACCCCTCCACTTT. The V gene is TRBV19, the J gene TRBJ1-6; D unclear. This CDR3 is built from 13 residues. The V end lost 4 bases, the J end lost 6 bases, and 7 bases lay between the germline ends. Germline V lookup: CDR1 LNHDA, CDR2 SQIVND (reference sequence).

This clonotype has only a few counts. This chain links TRBV29-1 with TRBJ2-3; 7 bases match TRBD2. The germline gives CDR1 SQVTM, CDR2 ANQGSEA. The CDR3 is made up of 14 amino acids. With V trimmed by 2 bases and J by 2 bases, 4 bases remained unmatched. CDR3 bases: TGCAGCGTTGAAAAAGCGGGACTCACAGATACGCAGTATTTT. It translates to CSVEKAGLTDTQYF.

This clonotype was counted only a few times. The J gene is TRBJ2-5, the V gene TRBV12-3 or TRBV12-4, with 9 bases fitting TRBD2. V trimming: 3 bases; J trimming: 8 bases; junction bases outside the gene matches: 7. The CDR3 is 14 amino acids. CDR3: CASSFRAGGETQYF. The DNA for the CDR3 is TGTGCCAGCAGTTTTCGAGCGGGGGGCGAAACCCAGTACTTC.

This clonotype was seen more than once but under ten times. The chain uses TRBV20-1 and TRBJ2-6, with D possibly matching TRBD1 (5 bases). The ends were cut back, 5 bases at V and 1 base at J, with 9 bases in the middle. The germline V gene has CDR1 DFQATT and CDR2 SNEGSKA (reference sequence). This CDR3 is 14 amino acids long. Here the CDR3 DNA reads TGCAGTGCTTGGACACTGTCTGGGGCCAACGTCCTGACTTTC. Amino acids: CSAWTLSGANVLTF.

This chain connects TRBV19 to TRBJ1-4; no clear D. The V end was cut by 5 bases, the J end by 0 bases, with 10 bases between. This CDR3 is 15 amino acids long. Germline CDR1 is LNHDA and CDR2 is SQIVND (reference sequence). The DNA for the CDR3 is TGTGCCAGTAGTGTATACAGTACAACTAATGAAAAACTGTTTTTT. It encodes CASSVYSTTNEKLFF.

The J gene is TRBJ2-1, the V gene TRBV6-1; D remains unclear. V was trimmed by 5 bases and J by 8 bases, leaving 10 bases between them. The CDR3 totals 12 residues. Germline V gene data show CDR1 as MNHNS and CDR2 as SASEGT. The CDR3 protein is CASSTESHEQFF. The CDR3 DNA follows: TGTGCCAGCAGTACGGAAAGTCATGAGCAGTTCTTC.

The sample holds many counts of this clonotype. The V gene is TRBV20-1, the J gene TRBJ2-1; the match to TRBD2 covers 10 bases. This CDR3 is 17 amino acids long. The V segment lost 1 base and the J segment 6 bases; nucleotides outside the gene matches: 12. Per the germline V gene, CDR1 is DFQATT and CDR2 is SNEGSKA (reference sequence). For the CDR3, the DNA is TGCAGTGCTAGAGCCCCGCTAGCGGGAGCCGTGGGCAATGAGCAGTTCTTC. It translates to CSARAPLAGAVGNEQFF.

This chain joins TRBV5-1 and TRBJ1-3; possibly TRBD1 for D (5 bases). The germline V and J ends were trimmed by 0 bases and 0 bases, with 7 bases remaining between them. Germline-derived CDR1 and CDR2 are SGHRS and YFSETQ. This CDR3 is built from 15 residues. The CDR3 loop is CASSLGQFSGNTIYF. DNA for the CDR3: TGCGCCAGCAGCTTGGGACAGTTCTCTGGAAACACCATATATTTT.

Regarding this clonotype: The junction shows a germline mismatch at one end, possibly a read error. The chain uses TRBV7-9 and TRBJ2-7; D gene uncertain. The V gene's germline CDR1 is SEHNR and CDR2 FQNEAQ (reference sequence). CDR3 length: 13 residues. The CDR3 protein is CASSFGSSYEQDF. CDR3 bases: TGTGCCAGCAGCTTTGGCAGCTCCTACGAGCAGGACTTC.

The V gene is TRBV20-1, the J gene TRBJ2-5; TRBD2 matches at 7 bases. CDR3 size: 15 residues. The J segment lost 4 bases and the V segment lost 3 bases, leaving 11 bases of the junction unmatched. In germline, CDR1 is DFQATT, CDR2 SNEGSKA (reference sequence). This CDR3 reads CSASVGLGRAETQYF. The CDR3 DNA reads as TGCAGTGCTAGTGTTGGACTAGGGAGGGCAGAGACCCAGTACTTC.

J is TRBJ1-2 and V is TRBV20-1; no reliable D call. This CDR3 has 13 amino acids. Trimming removed 1 base from V and 5 bases from J, with 11 bases in between. Per germline, CDR1 DFQATT and CDR2 SNEGSKA (reference sequence). CDR3 coding DNA: TGCAGTGCTAGAGTGGCACTCGTTTATGGCTACACCTTC. This sequence encodes CSARVALVYGYTF.

This clonotype came up many times. V and J are TRBV5-6 and TRBJ2-7; 7 bases align to TRBD1. J lost 0 bases, V lost 0 bases, and 6 bases had no gene match. The CDR3 runs to 16 residues. Germline loops: CDR1 SGHDT, CDR2 YYEEEE. The chain's CDR3 is CASSLVPGQSSYEQYF. The CDR3 nucleotides are TGTGCCAGCAGCTTGGTACCGGGACAGTCCTCCTACGAGCAGTACTTC.

This clonotype was seen only once. CDR3 residues: CATGRYETGELFF. The CDR3 bases are TGTGCCACCGGACGTTACGAGACCGGGGAGCTGTTTTTT. V gene TRBV24-1 combines with J gene TRBJ2-2; D is undetermined. The CDR3 is made up of 13 amino acids. V dropped 9 bases and J dropped 5 bases, with 12 bases sitting between them. Germline loops: CDR1 KGHDR, CDR2 SFDVKD.

The chain employs TRBV5-1 and TRBJ1-1; D uncertain. Trimming pared 1 base from V and 4 bases from J, leaving 8 bases between. The germline CDR1 and CDR2 sequences are SGHRS and YFSETQ. The CDR3 runs 13 residues. CDR3 in DNA: TGCGCCAGCAGCTTGCGGCGGGGCACTGAAGCTTTCTTT. The encoded protein is CASSLRRGTEAFF.